Following are 32 T cell receptor beta chains from one sample sequenced in a study of blood T cell repertoires in COVID-19. Only in-frame clones appear in the TCRdb table, and some are missing; sequencing was by immunoSEQ multiplex PCR. This table holds about 53,000 clones, 77% found once. The sequencing input was peripheral blood. Receptors originate from a man in his 70s with active or convalescent COVID-19.

The rearrangement joins TRBV11-3 to TRBJ2-5; a weak D match, TRBD1 (6 bases). The V gene lost 1 base and the J gene lost 5 bases, with 8 bases spanning the gap. This CDR3 contains 13 residues. Germline V gene data show CDR1 as SGHNT and CDR2 as YENEEA. CDR3 sequence: CASSLGQAETQYF. CDR3 sequence (DNA): TGTGCCAGCAGCTTAGGACAGGCCGAGACCCAGTACTTC.

V and J are TRBV5-1 and TRBJ1-3; D perhaps matches TRBD1 (6 bases). The ends were cut back, 3 bases at V and 2 bases at J, with 9 bases in the middle. Germline lookup yields CDR1 SGHRS and CDR2 YFSETQ. The CDR3 has 14 amino acids. CDR3 sequence reads: CASSSQGTGNTIYF. The CDR3 DNA sequence: TGCGCCAGCAGCTCACAGGGAACTGGAAACACCATATATTTT.

This clone was picked up a small number of times. The chain links TRBV2 to TRBJ2-3, with 12 bases that match TRBD2. This CDR3 comprises 15 residues. The V segment lost 5 bases and the J segment 4 bases; nucleotides outside the gene matches: 4. The V gene's germline CDR1 is SNHLY and CDR2 FYNNEI. CDR3: CASSLAGGPSDTQYF. The DNA of the CDR3 is TGTGCCAGCAGTCTAGCGGGAGGGCCATCAGATACGCAGTATTTT.

This clone was observed a few times. The chain carries TRBV4-3 and TRBJ1-2, with 9 bases identical to TRBD1. There are 19 residues in the CDR3. Germline lookup yields CDR1 LGHNA and CDR2 YSLEER. The trim removed 1 base at V and 3 bases at J, leaving 15 bases unmatched. The DNA of the CDR3 is TGCGCCAGCAGCCAAGTAGTAATTGGACAGGGGCCGCTAGACTATGGCTACACCTTC. This sequence encodes CASSQVVIGQGPLDYGYTF.

This clone was observed a handful of times. The chain combines TRBV5-4 with TRBJ1-2; D uncertain. CDR1 is SGHNT and CDR2 is YYREEE in the germline V gene (reference sequence). This CDR3 contains 14 residues. Trimming pared 2 bases from V and 0 bases from J, leaving 8 bases between. CDR3: CASSFGSSNYGYTF. CDR3 bases: TGTGCCAGCAGCTTCGGTAGCTCTAACTATGGCTACACCTTC.

The sample holds one count of this clone. The chain uses TRBV29-1 and TRBJ1-2, with D possibly TRBD1 on 6 matching bases. This CDR3 is 13 amino acids long. Germline CDR1 and CDR2: SQVTM and ANQGSEA. V was pared by 3 bases and J by 4 bases, with 12 bases between. The CDR3 sequence is CSVDRGLTYGYTF. The CDR3 DNA follows: TGCAGCGTTGACAGGGGTCTCACCTATGGCTACACCTTC.

The chain links TRBV6-6 to TRBJ1-2, with TRBD1 matching over 10 bases. The CDR3 contains 14 residues. Germline lookup yields CDR1 MNHNY and CDR2 SVGAGI (reference sequence). Unmatched junction bases numbered 7, after V lost 5 bases and J lost 7 bases. The chain's CDR3 is CASSRRDRGSGYTF. As DNA, the CDR3 is TGTGCCAGCAGTCGCCGGGACAGGGGAAGTGGCTACACCTTC.

In its sample, this clone was seen once. This rearrangement joins TRBV30 to TRBJ1-3, with D maybe TRBD1 (6 bases). The CDR3 is made up of 17 amino acids. Germline CDR1 reads GTSNPN; CDR2 reads SVGIG (reference sequence). Trimming cost V 4 bases and J 0 bases, with 19 bases left between them. In DNA form, the CDR3 reads TGTGCCTGGACCCTCAACATGGGGGCCGTCTCTGGAAACACCATATATTTT. Protein sequence: CAWTLNMGAVSGNTIYF. The whole variable domain, filled in from reference TRBV30 and TRBJ1-3, reads SQTIHQWPATLVQPVGSPLSLECTVEGTSNPNLYWYRQAAGRGLQLLFYSVGIGQISSEVPQNLSASRPQDRQFILSSKKLLLSDSGFYLCAWTLNMGAVSGNTIYFGEGSWLTVV.

The CDR3 DNA reads as TGCGCCAGCAGCCCCCCGGCGCGGGGAGGGGAAAAACTGTTTTTT. It is translated as CASSPPARGGEKLFF. This sequence joins TRBV4-3 and TRBJ1-4; D uncertain. The ends were cut back, 4 bases at V and 8 bases at J, with 17 bases in the middle. The CDR3 is 15 amino acids. The V gene's germline CDR1 is LGHNA and CDR2 YSLEER.

CDR3 nucleotide sequence: TGTGCCAGCAGTTACGGGACATTTGCGAACACCGGGGAGCTGTTTTTT. Protein: CASSYGTFANTGELFF. V is TRBV6-5 and J is TRBJ2-2, with TRBD1 as a possible D gene (6 bases). V lost 2 bases and J 0 bases, leaving 10 bases between the germline ends. The CDR3 runs to 16 residues. CDR1 MNHEY and CDR2 SVGAGI come from the germline V gene.

This clone has at least ten counts. The chain employs TRBV5-1 and TRBJ2-7; a weak D match, TRBD2 (5 bases). The CDR3 has 15 amino acids. The germline V gene encodes CDR1 SGHRS and CDR2 YFSETQ. V was pared by 4 bases and J by 5 bases, with 19 bases between. The CDR3 DNA sequence: TGCGCCAGCAGCCCGCAACCGGGTTCCGGGAACGAGCAGTACTTC. It yields the protein CASSPQPGSGNEQYF. Based on the CDR3 plus reference TRBV5-1 and TRBJ2-7, the full variable domain is KAGVTQTPRYLIKTRGQQVTLSCSPISGHRSVSWYQQTPGQGLQFLFEYFSETQRNKGNFPGRFSGRQFSNSRSEMNVSTLELGDSALYLCASSPQPGSGNEQYFGPGTRLTVT.

The V and J genes are TRBV7-2 and TRBJ2-1; D is uncertain. This CDR3 contains 12 residues. Trimming cost V 7 bases and J 4 bases, with 8 bases left between them. Germline V CDR1 and CDR2: SGHTA, FQGNSA. CDR3 nucleotide sequence: TGTGCCAGCATGGGCAGTTACAATGAGCAGTTCTTC. Amino acids: CASMGSYNEQFF.

Of note for this clone: In this CDR3 the conserved last residue, phenylalanine or tryptophan, is missing, so a read error is likely. This rearrangement joins TRBV10-3 to TRBJ1-2, with 7 bases fitting TRBD1. The CDR3 is 12 residues long. The germline CDR1 and CDR2 sequences are ENHRY and SYGVKD. After removal of 10 bases from V and 3 bases from J, the junction contained 5 bases not matched to a gene. In DNA, the CDR3 is TGTGCCACCCGACAGGGTGACTATGGCTACACCCTC. Translation gives CATRQGDYGYTL.

The chain combines TRBV7-3 with TRBJ1-5; D might be TRBD1 (6 bases). This CDR3 has 15 amino acids. V was clipped by 5 bases and J by 5 bases, with 16 bases between them. Germline-derived CDR1 and CDR2 are SGHTA and FQGTGA. This CDR3 reads CASSGRMGADQPQHF. The CDR3 coding sequence is TGTGCCAGCAGCGGAAGGATGGGGGCGGATCAGCCCCAGCATTTT.

The chain links TRBV9 to TRBJ1-3, with 7 bases aligning to TRBD1. V lost 4 bases, J lost 5 bases, and 6 bases stayed unmatched. The CDR3 has 14 residues. In germline, CDR1 is SGDLS, CDR2 YYNGEE. This chain's CDR3 is CASSPRQGRNTIYF. For the CDR3, the DNA is TGTGCCAGCAGCCCCAGACAGGGCAGAAACACCATATATTTT.

The chain has TRBV18 and TRBJ2-1; 8 bases map to TRBD1. This CDR3 comprises 16 residues. The ends lost 3 bases at V and 1 base at J; junction bases unmatched: 5. Germline CDR1 is KGHSH and CDR2 is LQKENI. DNA of the CDR3: TGTGCCAGCTCACCTCCGGGACAGGCGTCCTACAATGAGCAGTTCTTC. Translated, it gives CASSPPGQASYNEQFF.

This chain joins TRBV6-2 or TRBV6-3 and TRBJ2-3; tentatively, D is TRBD2 (5 bases). V shed 2 bases and J shed 4 bases, with 16 bases lying between them. This CDR3 is built from 16 residues. Germline V gene lookup returns CDR1 MNHEY and CDR2 SVGEGT. The CDR3 nucleotides are TGTGCCAGCAGTTACGGTTTGGGAGAAGTCGCAGATACGCAGTATTTT. As protein: CASSYGLGEVADTQYF.

The rearrangement joins TRBV7-2 to TRBJ2-1; TRBD2 matches 9 bases. Germline CDR1 is SGHTA and CDR2 is FQGNSA. Germline trimming cut 7 bases from V and 4 bases from J; bases unmatched to any gene: 8. This CDR3 spans 15 amino acids. DNA for the CDR3: TGTGCCAGCACCGACGGGCGGGGGGGGTACAATGAGCAGTTCTTC. Translated: CASTDGRGGYNEQFF.

The chain joins TRBV27 to TRBJ1-2; the match to TRBD1 covers 9 bases. Looked up from germline, CDR1 is MNHEY and CDR2 is SMNVEV (reference sequence). CDR3 length: 17 residues. V lost 6 bases to trimming and J lost 1 base; unmatched junction nucleotides: 12. Written as DNA, the CDR3 is TGTGCCAGCAGCCCTGGGACAGGGAAATCGTTTAACTATGGCTACACCTTC. This encodes CASSPGTGKSFNYGYTF.

Concerning this clone: One end of the junction is discordant with germline, which a read error may explain. The chain combines TRBV19 with TRBJ1-2; tentatively, D is TRBD1 (6 bases). Germline V gene lookup returns CDR1 LNHDA and CDR2 SQIVND (reference sequence). The CDR3 loop spans 16 amino acids. The CDR3 here is CASSMSRIGQHHLEAF. The DNA of the CDR3 is TGTGCCAGTAGTATGTCAAGGATAGGACAGCATCATCTCGAAGCCTTC.

The chain couples TRBV2 to TRBJ2-2; D uncertain. Germline V gene sequence: CDR1 SNHLY, CDR2 FYNNEI. Between the trimmed V and J ends, which lost 7 bases and 1 base, there was a span of 4 bases. This CDR3 has 12 residues. This CDR3 is CASTMNTGELFF. The CDR3, as DNA: TGTGCCAGCACCATGAACACCGGGGAGCTGTTTTTT.

The chain links TRBV4-3 to TRBJ1-2; 9 bases map to TRBD1. V shed 0 bases, J shed 6 bases, and the junction held 5 bases outside the gene matches. The V gene's germline CDR1 is LGHNA and CDR2 YSLEER. The CDR3 has 15 residues. The CDR3 DNA reads TGCGCCAGCAGCCAAGAGGGACAGGGTATCCATGGCTACACCTTC. This translates into CASSQEGQGIHGYTF.

The V and J genes are TRBV29-1 and TRBJ1-6; the match to TRBD1 covers 7 bases. V was clipped by 5 bases and J by 7 bases; unmatched bases: 5. The length of the CDR3 is 13 residues. The germline V gene has CDR1 SQVTM and CDR2 ANQGSEA. CDR3 coding DNA: TGCAGCGTTTTGGACAGGAGAAATTCACCCCTCCACTTT. It translates to CSVLDRRNSPLHF.

This clone occurred a few times. V is TRBV10-2 and J is TRBJ1-1; the D gene is possibly TRBD1 (5 bases). The germline V gene has CDR1 WSHSY and CDR2 SAAADI. CDR3 length: 16 amino acids. V lost 4 bases, J lost 0 bases, and 15 bases lay in between. In nucleotides, the CDR3 is TGCGCCAGCAGTGTCCTCAAAACAGGCATGAACACTGAAGCTTTCTTT. This codes for CASSVLKTGMNTEAFF.

V is TRBV28 and J is TRBJ1-2; TRBD1 matches 7 bases. The CDR3 has 14 amino acids. V shed 6 bases and J 2 bases; nucleotides not matched to a gene: 6. Per germline, CDR1 MDHEN and CDR2 SYDVKM. The CDR3 loop is CASSPGGWNYGYTF. CDR3 nucleotide sequence: TGTGCCAGCAGCCCAGGGGGATGGAACTATGGCTACACCTTC.

V is TRBV7-6 and J is TRBJ2-5; tentatively, D is TRBD2 (6 bases). The germline V gene has CDR1 SGHVS and CDR2 FNYEAQ. The CDR3 has 15 residues. The V end lost 2 bases, the J end lost 4 bases, and 14 bases lay between the germline ends. CDR3 in DNA: TGTGCCAGCAGCTTATCGGCCCGCGGGGCAGAGACCCAGTACTTC. This encodes CASSLSARGAETQYF. Based on the CDR3 plus reference TRBV7-6 and TRBJ2-5, the full variable domain is GAGVSQSPRYKVTKRGQDVALRCDPISGHVSLYWYRQALGQGPEFLTYFNYEAQQDKSGLPNDRFSAERPEGSISTLTIQRTEQRDSAMYRCASSLSARGAETQYFGPGTRLLVL.

The chain has TRBV7-2 and TRBJ2-3, with 12 bases aligning to TRBD2. Germline-derived CDR1 and CDR2 are SGHTA and FQGNSA. V was pared by 3 bases and J by 3 bases, with 4 bases of the junction left unmatched. The CDR3 covers 16 residues. CDR3 DNA sequence: TGTGCCAGCAGCTTTACCGGGACTAGCGGGACAGATACGCAGTATTTT. Its translation: CASSFTGTSGTDTQYF.

This clone was detected a few times. The chain employs TRBV27 and TRBJ2-7; possibly TRBD2 for D (6 bases). Looked up from germline, CDR1 is MNHEY and CDR2 is SMNVEV (reference sequence). V was pared by 4 bases and J by 2 bases, with 15 bases between. The CDR3 covers 15 residues. The CDR3 region is CASSYLGGETYEQYF. The CDR3 DNA reads TGTGCCAGCAGTTACCTAGGCGGGGAAACCTACGAGCAGTACTTC.

CDR3: CASSIRGFREKLFF. The CDR3 nucleotides are TGTGCCAGTAGTATAAGGGGGTTTCGGGAAAAACTGTTTTTT. V and J are TRBV19 and TRBJ1-4, with D perhaps TRBD1 (6 bases). This CDR3 contains 14 residues. CDR1 LNHDA and CDR2 SQIVND come from the germline V gene (reference sequence). The ends were cut back, 2 bases at V and 8 bases at J, with 12 bases in the middle. Full variable domain (missing parts from reference TRBV19 and TRBJ1-4): DGGITQSPKYLFRKEGQNVTLSCEQNLNHDAMYWYRQDPGQGLRLIYYSQIVNDFQKGDIAEGYSVSREKKESFPLTVTSAQKNPTAFYLCASSIRGFREKLFFGSGTQLSVL.

This clone came up many times. The chain recombines TRBV10-2 with TRBJ1-1, with 7 bases that match TRBD1. The germline V gene has CDR1 WSHSY and CDR2 SAAADI. CDR3 length: 13 amino acids. J gave up 8 bases and V 0 bases, and 3 bases lay outside the gene matches. CDR3 sequence (DNA): TGCGCCAGCAGTGAGTCAGGGGGCCGAGAAGCTTTCTTT. Translating gives CASSESGGREAFF.

This clone was observed a few times. The chain has TRBV7-2 and TRBJ2-7, with D tentatively TRBD2 (6 bases). Per the germline V gene, CDR1 is SGHTA and CDR2 is FQGNSA. This CDR3 has 14 residues. Trimming took 4 bases from V and 6 from J, leaving 16 bases between them. In nucleotides, the CDR3 is TGTGCCAGCAGCTCTGTTGCCACCGGGGGCGAGCAGTACTTC. This gives the protein CASSSVATGGEQYF.

The chain is built from TRBV2 and TRBJ2-1, with D maybe TRBD2 (6 bases). The CDR3 length is 14 residues. V was shortened by 8 bases and J by 7 bases, with 18 bases between the two germline ends. CDR1 SNHLY and CDR2 FYNNEI come from the germline V gene. CDR3 protein: CASSILAMRNEQFF. CDR3 bases: TGTGCCAGCTCCATCCTAGCGATGAGGAATGAGCAGTTCTTC.